This T cell receptor beta chain was identified during a study of response to subunit inactivated influenza vaccine. General study results and limits: Each seasonal flu vaccination may recruit only limited new T cells, authors suggested.

This CDR3 is 15 amino acids long. CDR1 is ENHRY and CDR2 is SYGVKD in the germline V gene. The V and J ends lost 3 bases and 4 bases respectively, with 16 bases between them. Many counts were recorded for this clonotype. Its target is unknown. MiXCR was run by TCRdb on the RT-PCR reads, yielding one entry per CDR3 protein. The repertoire holds about 650,000 distinct CDR3 sequences, approximately 14% seen once, with around 10% in the top ten. Sequencing used PBMCs from blood, obtained approximately 12 days after vaccination. The sequence derives from a man in his fifties or sixties who received an inactivated influenza vaccine. V and J are TRBV10-3 and TRBJ2-7; D possibly corresponds to TRBD2 (5 bases). This CDR3 reads CAISEGAAVAYEQYF. The DNA of the CDR3 is TGTGCCATCAGTGAAGGAGCCGCGGTAGCGTACGAGCAGTACTTC.